This entry lists 6 T cell receptor beta chains sequenced from one sample in a study of blood T cells in healthy people across ages. For the second PCR, which ran for about 7 to 12 cycles, a sample-barcoded 5' primer and a J-beta primer mix were used. MiXCR, applied by TCRdb to the 5' RACE reads, yields one record per CDR3 protein. The sample yields 550,000 to 650,000 distinct CDR3 sequences, about 27% seen once. These data also featured in a second study, about T cells of mothers and their children.

The specimen was blood. The receptors stem from a boy aged 2-9 years in good health.

The chain carries TRBV2 and TRBJ1-2, with TRBD1 identical over 10 bases. In germline, CDR1 is SNHLY, CDR2 FYNNEI. This CDR3 has 14 amino acids. With 8 bases clipped from V and 0 bases from J, the junction kept 3 bases outside the gene matches. The CDR3 spells CASGGTGANYGYTF. The CDR3 DNA reads as TGTGCCAGCGGGGGGACAGGGGCTAACTATGGCTACACCTTC.

The genes are TRBV6-5 and TRBJ1-2; no firm D call. Trimming pared 5 bases from V and 7 bases from J, leaving 8 bases between. The CDR3 contains 11 residues. Germline V gives CDR1 MNHEY, CDR2 SVGAGI. CDR3 DNA sequence: TGTGCCAGCAGTAACTTCATTGGCTACACCTTC. This translates into CASSNFIGYTF.

The chain uses TRBV6-2 or TRBV6-3 and TRBJ2-7; D not certain. Trimming shortened V by 2 bases and J by 5 bases, and 4 bases separated the two germline ends. The CDR3 extends over 11 amino acids. Germline lookup yields CDR1 MNHEY and CDR2 SVGEGT. In nucleotides, the CDR3 is TGTGCCAGCAGTTACAGCAACGAGCAGTACTTC. Its protein product is CASSYSNEQYF.

This clonotype was counted a few times. The chain has TRBV10-3 and TRBJ2-3; D call uncertain. Trimming pared 6 bases from V and 4 bases from J, leaving 17 bases between. This CDR3 region has 15 residues. Germline CDR1 and CDR2: ENHRY and SYGVKD. The CDR3 sequence: CAIRPTTENPDTQYF. CDR3 sequence (DNA): TGTGCCATCAGACCTACTACAGAGAACCCAGATACGCAGTATTTT.

The genes are TRBV10-3 and TRBJ2-7; 11 bases agree with TRBD2. CDR1 is ENHRY, CDR2 SYGVKD, per germline. This CDR3 is built from 14 residues. Unmatched junction bases numbered 3, after V lost 6 bases and J lost 2 bases. CDR3 DNA: TGTGCCATCAGGGGGACTAGCGGAACCTACGAGCAGTACTTC. It yields the protein CAIRGTSGTYEQYF.

The chain carries TRBV24-1 and TRBJ1-2, with TRBD1 identical over 7 bases. The CDR3 runs 17 residues. CDR1 is KGHDR and CDR2 is SFDVKD in the germline V gene. Trimming at V came to 2 bases and at J to 6 bases, leaving 14 bases not matched to a gene. The CDR3 protein is CATSDWDSSTESDGYTF. CDR3 coding DNA: TGTGCCACCAGTGATTGGGACAGCTCGACGGAATCGGATGGCTACACCTTC.